The 21 T cell receptor beta chains given below trace back to one sample, sequenced in a study of identifying expanded T cells in peripheral blood (dated by TCRdb to about 2019). The library was obtained by the immunoSEQ multiplex PCR assay. Entries here come from immuneACCESS through TCRdb and include only in-frame sequences with V and J called. Some clones fail to appear in such tables; in the studies checked, an unresolved V gene covers under half of the shortfall, and the cause of the remainder is unknown. The table for this sample lists under 100,000 clones; roughly 81% of them were counted only once. The ten largest clones represent 3.5% to 5.5% of the sample. The sample was blood. Receptor source: a person aged 18 to 70 in good health.

V usage is TRBV5-5 and J usage is TRBJ2-6; D is uncertain. The germline V and J ends were trimmed by 6 bases and 0 bases, with 7 bases remaining between them. The CDR3 is made up of 14 amino acids. CDR1 is SGHKS and CDR2 is YYEKEE in the germline V gene (reference sequence). The CDR3 DNA sequence: TGTGCCAGCAACTCTCGCTCTGGGGCCAACGTCCTGACTTTC. Its translation is CASNSRSGANVLTF.

The chain employs TRBV6-5 and TRBJ1-2; a weak D match, TRBD1 (6 bases). V lost 6 bases, J lost 4 bases, and 15 bases lay in between. Germline CDR1 MNHEY, CDR2 SVGAGI. The CDR3 consists of 14 residues. The chain's CDR3 is CASSPAGVSYGYTF. CDR3 DNA sequence: TGTGCCAGCAGCCCAGCAGGGGTTTCCTATGGCTACACCTTC.

This chain joins TRBV7-9 and TRBJ1-2; D is ambiguous. The CDR3 is 15 residues long. Deletions cut 5 bases from V and 2 bases from J, with 15 bases between. CDR1 and CDR2 from the germline V gene are SEHNR and FQNEAQ (reference sequence). This chain's CDR3 is CASSDKLGVNYGYTF. The DNA for the CDR3 is TGTGCCAGCAGCGACAAACTCGGGGTGAACTATGGCTACACCTTC.

The chain uses TRBV7-2 and TRBJ2-2; no clear D. Per germline, CDR1 SGHTA and CDR2 FQGNSA. V was pared by 2 bases and J by 6 bases, with 4 bases between. The CDR3 is made up of 12 amino acids. The CDR3 DNA is TGTGCCAGCAGCTTATTTGCCGGGGAGCTGTTTTTT. It is translated as CASSLFAGELFF.

The chain recombines TRBV19 with TRBJ2-6; TRBD1 is a possible D gene (5 bases). The ends were cut back, 3 bases at V and 0 bases at J, with 12 bases in the middle. Germline CDR1 LNHDA, CDR2 SQIVND (reference sequence). The CDR3 contains 17 residues. As DNA, the CDR3 is TGTGCCAGTAGTATGGGGCAGCGAGACTCTGGGGCCAACGTCCTGACTTTC. It is translated as CASSMGQRDSGANVLTF.

V gene TRBV6-6 combines with J gene TRBJ2-7; 8 positions agree with TRBD1. The junction had 7 bases not matched to a gene; V was cut back by 6 bases and J by 3 bases. Germline loops: CDR1 MNHNY, CDR2 SVGAGI (reference sequence). CDR3 length: 14 amino acids. The CDR3 bases are TGTGCCAGCAGAGCCGGGACAGGAAACTACGAGCAGTACTTC. This encodes CASRAGTGNYEQYF.

This rearrangement joins TRBV30 to TRBJ1-3; D unclear. The CDR3 is 15 residues long. Germline CDR1 GTSNPN, CDR2 SVGIG (reference sequence). Trimming took 0 bases from V and 0 from J, leaving 9 bases between them. The CDR3 loop reads CAWSVARSSGNTIYF. The CDR3, as DNA: TGTGCCTGGAGTGTAGCACGGAGCTCTGGAAACACCATATATTTT.

This chain uses TRBV7-7 with TRBJ1-5, with a possible D match to TRBD1 (6 bases). In germline, CDR1 is SSHAT, CDR2 FNYEAQ (reference sequence). The V end was cut by 5 bases, the J end by 7 bases, with 12 bases between. The CDR3 sequence is 13 residues long. The CDR3 bases are TGTGCCAGCAGCCAGGGGTTAGGGCAGCCCCAGCATTTT. It specifies CASSQGLGQPQHF.

CDR3 amino acids: CASSYLAGETQYF. The DNA for the CDR3 is TGTGCCAGCAGTTACCTAGCGGGGGAGACCCAGTACTTC. The chain is built from TRBV2 and TRBJ2-5; 9 nucleotides agree with TRBD2. Germline trimming cut 5 bases from V and 5 bases from J; bases unmatched to any gene: 3. This CDR3 is built from 13 residues. Germline assignment: CDR1 SNHLY and CDR2 FYNNEI.

This clone showed up just once. The chain joins TRBV27 to TRBJ1-6, with TRBD1 as a possible D gene (6 bases). The germline V gene encodes CDR1 MNHEY and CDR2 SMNVEV (reference sequence). The length of the CDR3 is 15 residues. V was clipped by 5 bases and J by 6 bases, with 14 bases between them. The CDR3 spells CASSVWGPGNSPLHF. DNA for the CDR3: TGTGCCAGCAGTGTCTGGGGGCCGGGTAATTCACCCCTCCACTTT.

The chain employs TRBV5-1 and TRBJ2-3; D possibly corresponds to TRBD2 (7 bases). Germline V gene lookup returns CDR1 SGHRS and CDR2 YFSETQ. Deletions cut 5 bases from V and 0 bases from J, with 16 bases between. The CDR3 has 16 residues. This chain's CDR3 is CASSKGGSGSTDTQYF. CDR3 sequence (DNA): TGCGCCAGCAGTAAAGGGGGTAGCGGGAGCACAGATACGCAGTATTTT.

The count of this clone is one. The V gene is TRBV4-1, the J gene TRBJ2-2, with no clear D. V was clipped by 4 bases and J by 0 bases, with 12 bases between them. This CDR3 region has 16 residues. Germline assignment: CDR1 MGHRA and CDR2 YSYEKL. CDR3 protein: CASSLSAGANTGELFF. CDR3 nucleotide sequence: TGCGCCAGCAGCCTCTCAGCAGGCGCGAACACCGGGGAGCTGTTTTTT.

The chain carries TRBV2 and TRBJ2-1; D call uncertain. The V gene's germline CDR1 is SNHLY and CDR2 FYNNEI. The CDR3 is made up of 11 amino acids. The V and J ends lost 10 bases and 3 bases respectively, with 7 bases between them. The CDR3 here is CATGNYNEQFF. CDR3 DNA sequence: TGTGCCACGGGCAACTACAATGAGCAGTTCTTC.

The chain combines TRBV7-9 with TRBJ1-1; no reliable D call. The V and J ends lost 8 bases and 1 base respectively, with 17 bases between them. Germline V CDR1 and CDR2: SEHNR, FQNEAQ (reference sequence). The CDR3 consists of 15 residues. CDR3 coding DNA: TGTGCCAGCCGCTACCCGCGGTTAGAGAACACTGAAGCTTTCTTT. Its protein product is CASRYPRLENTEAFF.

The CDR3 sequence is CASATVREQFF. For the CDR3, the DNA is TGTGCCAGCGCTACGGTCCGGGAGCAGTTCTTC. The chain joins TRBV7-9 to TRBJ2-1; D call uncertain. CDR1 is SEHNR, CDR2 FQNEAQ, per germline (reference sequence). The CDR3 is 11 residues long. Trimming left V 8 bases short and J 10 bases short, with 12 bases between.

The chain combines TRBV4-3 with TRBJ1-6; 7 bases line up with TRBD1. The J segment lost 0 bases and the V segment lost 0 bases, leaving 8 bases of the junction unmatched. Germline values: CDR1 LGHNA, CDR2 YSLEER. The CDR3 contains 19 residues. Here the CDR3 DNA reads TGCGCCAGCAGCCAAGATTATTGGGACAGTAGCTCCTATAATTCACCCCTCCACTTT. Its translation: CASSQDYWDSSSYNSPLHF.

CDR3 loop: CASSLVPRRDRGLSGNTIYF. The CDR3 DNA reads TGTGCCAGCAGCTTAGTCCCCCGAAGGGACAGGGGGCTCTCTGGAAACACCATATATTTT. The chain carries TRBV7-8 and TRBJ1-3, with 12 positions matching TRBD1. Trimming took 1 base from V and 0 from J; bases not matched to a gene: 10. CDR1 and CDR2 from the germline V gene are SGHVS and FQNEAQ. CDR3 length: 20 residues. The entire variable domain, with the rest obtained from reference TRBV7-8 and TRBJ1-3, is as follows: GAGVSQSPRYKVAKRGQDVALRCDPISGHVSLFWYQQALGQGPEFLTYFQNEAQLDKSGLPSDRFFAERPEGSVSTLKIQRTQQEDSAVYLCASSLVPRRDRGLSGNTIYFGEGSWLTVV.

The rearrangement links TRBV7-2 to TRBJ1-2; D call uncertain. Germline V CDR1 and CDR2: SGHTA, FQGNSA. V lost 4 bases and J lost 0, with 15 bases in between. The CDR3 is 16 amino acids. For the CDR3, the DNA is TGTGCCAGCAGCTCATACCCGCCCTCCTCTAACTATGGCTACACCTTC. Protein: CASSSYPPSSNYGYTF.

The rearrangement links TRBV13 to TRBJ2-1, with 9 bases fitting TRBD1. CDR1 and CDR2 from the germline V gene are PRHDT and FYEKMQ (reference sequence). V gave up 4 bases and J gave up 6 bases; unmatched junction bases: 7. The CDR3 runs to 15 residues. CDR3 region: CASSSRDRVFNEQFF. As DNA, the CDR3 is TGTGCCAGCAGCTCCCGGGACAGGGTATTCAATGAGCAGTTCTTC.

This clone was observed once. The rearrangement uses TRBV29-1 and TRBJ1-2; 10 nucleotides match TRBD1. The V gene end was trimmed by 1 base and the J gene end by 3 bases; junction bases not matched to a gene: 11. The germline V gene has CDR1 SQVTM and CDR2 ANQGSEA. The CDR3 runs to 17 residues. CDR3 region: CSVEVLDRGSYDYGYTF. The CDR3, as DNA: TGCAGCGTTGAAGTATTGGACAGGGGGTCCTATGACTATGGCTACACCTTC.

V usage is TRBV15 and J usage is TRBJ1-4; D is uncertain. Germline CDR1 and CDR2: LNHNV and YYDKDF (reference sequence). CDR3 length: 20 residues. The ends were cut back, 0 bases at V and 0 bases at J, with 20 bases in the middle. The CDR3 is CATSRDVGSFILPTNEKLFF. The DNA of the CDR3 is TGTGCCACCAGCAGAGACGTTGGCAGCTTTATACTTCCAACTAATGAAAAACTGTTTTTT.